This T cell receptor beta chain derives from a study of memory CD4+ T cells and cytomegalovirus serostatus. V gave up 6 bases and J gave up 2 bases, with 15 bases separating them. CDR1 is LNHDA and CDR2 is SQIVND in the germline V gene (reference sequence). There are 15 residues in the CDR3. The sort gate was single viable CD3+CD4+CD8-CD45RO+ cells for memory CD4+ T cells. Donors' CMV status reflects serum IgG against pp150, pp28, p38, p52. The repertoire was sequenced with immunoSEQ multiplex PCR; TCRdb's copy has only in-frame clones and lacks some. Here the sample spans tens of thousands of clones, about 78% being singletons. Whole-study results and caveats: Repertoires predicted CMV serostatus with median bootstrapped AUC of roughly 0.96.

The table lists this clone with a few counts. Antigen unknown. Sequencing used memory CD4+ T cells from blood. The chain combines TRBV19 with TRBJ2-3; D possibly uses TRBD1 or TRBD2 (5 bases each). This clonotype was obtained from an adult in good health and CMV-seronegative. The DNA for the CDR3 is TGTGCCAGTAGCGACCGGGGCGGGTACACAGATACGCAGTATTTT. Its translation: CASSDRGGYTDTQYF.